The 27 T cell receptor beta chains in this list originate from one sample, sequenced in a study of T-cell memory formation after mild COVID-19. Using its own MiXCR run on the 5' RACE reads, TCRdb lists one record per CDR3 protein. Found here are some 350,000 distinct CDR3 sequences, about an eighth of them singletons; the top ten hold 20% to 25%. The material sequenced was PBMCs or a T cell subset sorted from them (not recorded which). The receptor set was obtained from a man between 18 and 29 years old who had mild COVID-19 (a few samples of this study predate the infection). Cell type and time point are not known.

The chain is built from TRBV10-3 and TRBJ2-1; D is undetermined. Trimming stripped 6 bases from V and 2 bases from J, with 8 bases between. The CDR3 runs 13 residues. Germline lookup yields CDR1 ENHRY and CDR2 SYGVKD. The CDR3 region has the DNA TGTGCCATCAGGTTTGCGGCCTACAATGAGCAGTTCTTC. Residues: CAIRFAAYNEQFF.

The table lists this clonotype with many counts. The chain employs TRBV29-1 and TRBJ2-7, with D uncertain. This CDR3 has 12 residues. Germline V gene sequence: CDR1 SQVTM, CDR2 ANQGSEA. Trimming took off 7 bases at V and 5 bases at J, with 15 bases between the two ends. The CDR3 reads CSANSGTNEQYF. CDR3 coding DNA: TGCAGCGCTAACTCAGGTACCAACGAGCAGTACTTC.

The chain uses TRBV29-1 and TRBJ2-5, with 11 bases fitting TRBD2. V was clipped by 6 bases and J by 4 bases; unmatched bases: 10. The germline CDR1 and CDR2 sequences are SQVTM and ANQGSEA. This CDR3 has 15 residues. CDR3 DNA sequence: TGCAGCGTCCCCGGGCTAGCGGGGGGAGGAGAGACCCAGTACTTC. Translation: CSVPGLAGGGETQYF. The whole variable domain, remainder taken from reference TRBV29-1 and TRBJ2-5, is SAVISQKPSRDICQRGTSLTIQCQVDSQVTMMFWYRQQPGQSLTLIATANQGSEATYESGFVIDKFPISRPNLTFSTLTVSNMSPEDSSIYLCSVPGLAGGGETQYFGPGTRLLVL.

This clonotype was detected only a few times. V is TRBV4-1 and J is TRBJ2-3; D not certain. The CDR3 consists of 16 residues. Trimming pared 0 bases from V and 0 bases from J, leaving 10 bases between. The germline CDR1 and CDR2 sequences are MGHRA and YSYEKL. CDR3 in DNA: TGCGCCAGCAGCCAAGAACGAGCTCCTAGCACAGATACGCAGTATTTT. Amino acid sequence: CASSQERAPSTDTQYF.

This rearrangement joins TRBV6-1 to TRBJ1-3, with D possibly TRBD1 on 5 matching bases. CDR3 length equals 14 residues. Germline assignment: CDR1 MNHNS and CDR2 SASEGT. The V and J ends lost 1 base and 14 bases respectively, with 18 bases between them. CDR3 protein: CASSEVKDNRRLYF. The CDR3 nucleotides are TGTGCCAGCAGTGAAGTGAAGGACAATAGGAGGCTATATTTT.

The rearrangement links TRBV4-3 to TRBJ1-2; tentative D call: TRBD1 (6 bases). The V gene's germline CDR1 is LGHNA and CDR2 YSLEER. V was trimmed by 3 bases and J by 0 bases, leaving 14 bases between them. The CDR3 is 16 residues long. As DNA, the CDR3 is TGCGCCAGCAGCCACAGGACAGCGGAAACTAACTATGGCTACACCTTC. It is translated as CASSHRTAETNYGYTF.

This clonotype was counted at least ten times. V usage is TRBV6-2 or TRBV6-3 and J usage is TRBJ2-1; D not resolved. Trimming left V 5 bases short and J 7 bases short, with 12 bases between. The CDR3 is 13 residues long. Germline assignment: CDR1 MNHEY and CDR2 SVGEGT. For the CDR3, the DNA is TGTGCCAGCAGTCACCCGACTGAGAATGAGCAGTTCTTC. Its protein is CASSHPTENEQFF.

The V call is TRBV12-3 or TRBV12-4, the J call TRBJ2-5; D gene unclear. The ends were cut back, 6 bases at V and 4 bases at J, with 15 bases in the middle. This CDR3 contains 14 residues. As DNA, the CDR3 is TGTGCCAGCAGCCAAGCCGGGCTGAGAGAGACCCAGTACTTC. Translating gives CASSQAGLRETQYF.

The chain recombines TRBV7-2 with TRBJ2-6, with D possibly matching TRBD1 (5 bases). Deletions cut 3 bases from V and 0 bases from J, with 9 bases between. Germline V CDR1 and CDR2: SGHTA, FQGNSA. CDR3 length: 16 amino acids. The CDR3 DNA reads TGTGCCAGCAGCTTCCAGGGCCGCTCTGGGGCCAACGTCCTGACTTTC. Encoded protein: CASSFQGRSGANVLTF.

V is TRBV7-9 and J is TRBJ2-2; D is unclear. Trimming shortened V by 1 base and J by 7 bases, and 7 bases separated the two germline ends. The CDR3 is 13 amino acids. Looked up from germline, CDR1 is SEHNR and CDR2 is FQNEAQ (reference sequence). Here the CDR3 DNA reads TGTGCCAGCAGCTTAGGTCGCGTCGGGGAGCTGTTTTTT. Amino acid sequence: CASSLGRVGELFF.

This clonotype has a count of ten or more. The chain couples TRBV20-1 to TRBJ1-1; D unresolved. Germline V gives CDR1 DFQATT, CDR2 SNEGSKA (reference sequence). Trimming cost V 3 bases and J 1 base, with 12 bases left between them. This CDR3 is built from 14 residues. CDR3 bases: TGCAGTGCTAGCGGGAATGAGGGGAACACTGAAGCTTTCTTT. It yields the protein CSASGNEGNTEAFF.

This clonotype has a count of ten or more. The rearrangement links TRBV5-6 to TRBJ2-1; no clear D gene. Trimming shortened V by 2 bases and J by 2 bases, and 5 bases separated the two germline ends. The CDR3 runs 13 residues. The V gene's germline CDR1 is SGHDT and CDR2 YYEEEE. The CDR3 reads CASSFRTYNEQFF. CDR3 bases: TGTGCCAGCAGCTTCAGGACCTACAATGAGCAGTTCTTC.

Ten or more counts support this clonotype. The chain is built from TRBV5-6 and TRBJ1-6, with D hard to call. There are 14 residues in the CDR3. The V end lost 3 bases, the J end lost 10 bases, and 14 bases lay between the germline ends. Germline V gene sequence: CDR1 SGHDT, CDR2 YYEEEE. CDR3 coding DNA: TGTGCCAGCAGCTACTTTAACAGAAGATCACCCCTCCACTTT. Its protein is CASSYFNRRSPLHF.

The table lists this clonotype with a few counts. The chain links TRBV7-3 to TRBJ2-3, with 7 bases fitting TRBD1. Germline loops: CDR1 SGHTA, CDR2 FQGTGA. The V and J ends lost 5 bases and 4 bases, in that order; junction bases with no gene match: 9. The CDR3 consists of 15 residues. The CDR3 DNA follows: TGTGCCAGCAGCCCGCAAGGACAGGCGCCAGATACGCAGTATTTT. Its translation is CASSPQGQAPDTQYF.

This clonotype has a handful of counts. The chain links TRBV12-3 or TRBV12-4 to TRBJ1-4; D call uncertain. Trimming shortened V by 3 bases and J by 13 bases, and 12 bases separated the two germline ends. The CDR3 runs to 12 residues. Here the CDR3 DNA reads TGTGCCAGCAGTTTTATGGGCCACAGACTGTTTTTT. Translating gives CASSFMGHRLFF.

This clonotype has a handful of counts. The V and J genes are TRBV10-3 and TRBJ2-1, with 8 bases lining up with TRBD1. Trimming removed 0 bases from V and 4 bases from J; junction bases left unmatched: 5. This CDR3 has 16 amino acids. Germline CDR1 and CDR2: ENHRY and SYGVKD. CDR3 nucleotides: TGTGCCATCAGTGAGTCGAGGACAGGGCTATACAATGAGCAGTTCTTC. Amino acid sequence: CAISESRTGLYNEQFF.

This clonotype was observed a few times. This sequence joins TRBV7-3 and TRBJ1-5; maybe TRBD1 (5 bases). Germline V gives CDR1 SGHTA, CDR2 FQGTGA. V was shortened by 5 bases and J by 7 bases, with 12 bases between the two germline ends. This CDR3 has 13 amino acids. The CDR3 DNA follows: TGTGCCAGCAGCATGGGCTGGGACCAGCCCCAGCATTTT. Its translation is CASSMGWDQPQHF.

This clonotype was seen a few times. The chain uses TRBV4-1 and TRBJ2-7; D not certain. This CDR3 comprises 13 residues. The V end lost 4 bases, the J end lost 3 bases, and 10 bases lay between the germline ends. Germline-derived CDR1 and CDR2 are MGHRA and YSYEKL. The CDR3 sequence is CASSPSEVYEQYF. CDR3 DNA sequence: TGCGCCAGCAGCCCCTCCGAGGTCTACGAGCAGTACTTC.

Only one count was recorded for this clonotype. The V gene is TRBV2, the J gene TRBJ2-2; D is perhaps TRBD2 (5 bases). Trimming stripped 4 bases from V and 3 bases from J, with 15 bases between. The CDR3 has 16 amino acids. Germline lookup yields CDR1 SNHLY and CDR2 FYNNEI. CDR3 sequence reads: CASSVSGYVDTGELFF. The CDR3 bases are TGTGCCAGCAGTGTTTCGGGGTATGTCGACACCGGGGAGCTGTTTTTT.

The rearrangement joins TRBV6-6 to TRBJ2-5; unclear D gene. The CDR3 has 12 residues. Germline-derived CDR1 and CDR2 are MNHNY and SVGAGI (reference sequence). V gave up 2 bases and J gave up 5 bases, with 6 bases separating them. The CDR3 loop is CASSYGMETQYF. As DNA, the CDR3 is TGTGCCAGCAGTTACGGGATGGAGACCCAGTACTTC.

The DNA of the CDR3 is TGTGCCAGCAGCTTGTTGAATAATTCACCCCTCCACTTT. Encoded protein: CASSLLNNSPLHF. The chain joins TRBV25-1 to TRBJ1-6; D not resolved. The CDR3 length is 13 residues. CDR1 MGHDK and CDR2 SYGVNS come from the germline V gene. The ends were cut back, 6 bases at V and 5 bases at J, with 8 bases in the middle. The entire variable domain, with the rest obtained from reference TRBV25-1 and TRBJ1-6, is as follows: EADIYQTPRYLVIGTGKKITLECSQTMGHDKMYWYQQDPGMELHLIHYSYGVNSTEKGDLSSESTVSRIRTEHFPLTLESARPSHTSQYLCASSLLNNSPLHFGNGTRLTVT.

This clonotype was seen ten or more times. This sequence joins TRBV5-1 and TRBJ1-5; D perhaps matches TRBD1 (5 bases). This CDR3 comprises 15 residues. V was clipped by 2 bases and J by 0 bases, with 9 bases between them. Germline V gene sequence: CDR1 SGHRS, CDR2 YFSETQ. CDR3 sequence: CASSLSGYSNQPQHF. CDR3 sequence (DNA): TGCGCCAGCAGCTTATCAGGGTATAGCAATCAGCCCCAGCATTTT.

This clonotype was observed a handful of times. This chain joins TRBV12-3 or TRBV12-4 and TRBJ1-2; 10 bases align to TRBD1. Unmatched junction bases numbered 15, after V lost 2 bases and J lost 0 bases. CDR3 length: 20 amino acids. DNA for the CDR3: TGTGCCAGCAGTTTATCAAGGATGAGGGACAGGGGTGAGGCTAACTATGGCTACACCTTC. Translating gives CASSLSRMRDRGEANYGYTF.

J is TRBJ2-1 and V is TRBV7-2; D unclear. Trimming removed 2 bases from V and 8 bases from J, with 7 bases in between. Per germline, CDR1 SGHTA and CDR2 FQGNSA. The CDR3 contains 12 residues. The CDR3 is CASSLSEYEQFF. The CDR3 nucleotides are TGTGCCAGCAGCTTATCTGAGTATGAGCAGTTCTTC.

The CDR3, as DNA: TGCAGTGCTAGCCTAGGGGAAGAGCAGTTCTTC. Its protein product is CSASLGEEQFF. The chain uses TRBV20-1 and TRBJ2-1, with a tentative D call TRBD1 (5 bases). CDR1 and CDR2 from the germline V gene are DFQATT and SNEGSKA (reference sequence). The CDR3 totals 11 residues. V dropped 3 bases and J dropped 10 bases, with 10 bases sitting between them.

This sequence joins TRBV6-5 and TRBJ1-1, with 7 bases lining up with TRBD1. CDR1 MNHEY and CDR2 SVGAGI come from the germline V gene. V was pared by 7 bases and J by 1 base, with 6 bases of the junction left unmatched. The CDR3 length is 14 residues. The CDR3 sequence: CASTPDRANTEAFF. The CDR3 DNA reads as TGTGCCAGCACCCCTGACAGGGCGAACACTGAAGCTTTCTTT.

This clonotype has just a few counts. The chain carries TRBV20-1 and TRBJ1-2; 7 bases are a match to TRBD1. CDR3 length: 11 residues. The germline gives CDR1 DFQATT, CDR2 SNEGSKA (reference sequence). The DNA for the CDR3 is TGCAGGGTGGAGGGGGCTTCTGGCTACACCTTC. It specifies CRVEGASGYTF.